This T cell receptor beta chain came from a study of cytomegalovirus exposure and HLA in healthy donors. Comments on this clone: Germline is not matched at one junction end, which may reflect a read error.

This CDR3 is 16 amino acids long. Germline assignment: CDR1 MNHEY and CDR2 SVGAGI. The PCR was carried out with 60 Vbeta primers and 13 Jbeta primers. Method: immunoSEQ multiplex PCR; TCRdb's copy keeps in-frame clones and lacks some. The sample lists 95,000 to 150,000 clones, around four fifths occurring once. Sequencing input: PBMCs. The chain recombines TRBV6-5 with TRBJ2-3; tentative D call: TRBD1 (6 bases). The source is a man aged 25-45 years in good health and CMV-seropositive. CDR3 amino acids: CASGYRTVASTDTQYF. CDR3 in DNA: TGTGCCAGCGGTTATCGGACAGTTGCTAGCACAGATACGCAGTATTTT.